Below, 25 T cell receptor beta chains from the same sample are listed, as sequenced in a study of shared clonotypes between healthy human individuals. Assay: immunoSEQ multiplex PCR; the TCRdb copy retains only in-frame clones and omits some. The data hold about 2.4 million clones, with 90% to 95% observed a single time. Input material: naive CD4+ T cells sorted from blood. Subset reported: CD45RA+ positively selected. The receptors shown here come from a man aged 18 to 29 in good health.

On this clone itself: Other DNA sequences in this sample translate to the same CDR3. This chain joins TRBV28 and TRBJ2-3; D is undetermined. CDR1 and CDR2 from the germline V gene are MDHEN and SYDVKM. Trimming removed 3 bases at V and 0 bases at J, with 7 bases between. This CDR3 region has 14 residues. Here the CDR3 reads CASSFGDSTDTQYF. For the CDR3, the DNA is TGTGCCAGCAGTTTTGGCGACAGCACAGATACGCAGTATTTT.

The CDR3 region is CASSLGTGTNSPLHF. CDR3 sequence (DNA): TGCGCCAGCAGCTTGGGTACAGGGACTAATTCACCCCTCCACTTT. V gene TRBV5-1 combines with J gene TRBJ1-6, with D perhaps TRBD1 (6 bases). Germline lookup yields CDR1 SGHRS and CDR2 YFSETQ. The V end was cut by 0 bases, the J end by 6 bases, with 10 bases between. The CDR3 extends over 15 amino acids.

The chain links TRBV27 to TRBJ2-2; no clear D. V lost 5 bases to trimming and J lost 6 bases, with 7 bases between them. Per the germline V gene, CDR1 is MNHEY and CDR2 is SMNVEV (reference sequence). This CDR3 has 12 amino acids. CDR3: CASSMTAGELFF. CDR3 sequence (DNA): TGTGCCAGCAGTATGACGGCCGGGGAGCTGTTTTTT.

This chain links TRBV27 with TRBJ1-5; TRBD1 matches 7 bases. The CDR3 extends over 14 amino acids. V shed 5 bases and J 7 bases; nucleotides not matched to a gene: 8. Per germline, CDR1 MNHEY and CDR2 SMNVEV (reference sequence). CDR3 loop: CASSPGTEPQPQHF. In DNA, the CDR3 is TGTGCCAGCAGTCCGGGGACAGAACCCCAGCCCCAGCATTTT.

This chain joins TRBV18 and TRBJ2-5; 8 nucleotides agree with TRBD2. The CDR3 extends over 15 amino acids. V dropped 3 bases and J dropped 1; count of bases not matched to a gene: 4. CDR1 and CDR2 from the germline V gene are KGHSH and LQKENI. This CDR3 reads CASSPKRGTQETQYF. DNA of the CDR3: TGTGCCAGCTCACCGAAGCGGGGGACCCAAGAGACCCAGTACTTC. Variable domain in full (rest from reference TRBV18 and TRBJ2-5): NAGVMQNPRHLVRRRGQEARLRCSPMKGHSHVYWYRQLPEEGLKFMVYLQKENIIDESGMPKERFSAEFPKEGPSILRIQQVVRGDSAAYFCASSPKRGTQETQYFGPGTRLLVL.

The chain recombines TRBV5-1 with TRBJ1-4; tentative D call: TRBD1 (5 bases). Trimming shortened V by 5 bases and J by 1 base, and 9 bases separated the two germline ends. This CDR3 is 14 amino acids long. The germline gives CDR1 SGHRS, CDR2 YFSETQ. The CDR3 spells CASSHTGTNEKLFF. The DNA for the CDR3 is TGCGCCAGCAGTCACACAGGAACTAATGAAAAACTGTTTTTT.

The chain combines TRBV10-3 with TRBJ2-5; TRBD2 might be the D (5 bases). V gave up 2 bases and J gave up 5 bases, with 9 bases separating them. Germline CDR1 is ENHRY and CDR2 is SYGVKD. This CDR3 has 13 residues. The CDR3 here is CAISEEGWETQYF. In DNA form, the CDR3 reads TGTGCCATCAGTGAGGAGGGCTGGGAGACCCAGTACTTC.

The genes are TRBV19 and TRBJ2-7; TRBD1 matches 8 bases. With 5 bases clipped from V and 2 bases from J, the junction kept 5 bases outside the gene matches. The germline V gene encodes CDR1 LNHDA and CDR2 SQIVND (reference sequence). There are 14 residues in the CDR3. DNA for the CDR3: TGTGCCAGTAGTGAACAACAGGGGGCCTACGAGCAGTACTTC. The encoded protein is CASSEQQGAYEQYF.

The J gene is TRBJ2-1, the V gene TRBV11-2; no clear D. The CDR3 consists of 14 residues. The germline gives CDR1 SGHAT, CDR2 FQNNGV. Trimming shortened V by 2 bases and J by 0 bases, and 5 bases separated the two germline ends. The CDR3 reads CASSLMGSYNEQFF. Written as DNA, the CDR3 is TGTGCCAGCAGCTTAATGGGCTCCTACAATGAGCAGTTCTTC.

The CDR3 region has the DNA TGTGCCAGCAGCCCTCGGGACAGATGGGGAAACACCATATATTTT. Translated, it gives CASSPRDRWGNTIYF. The chain couples TRBV11-2 to TRBJ1-3; 7 bases agree with TRBD1. Per germline, CDR1 SGHAT and CDR2 FQNNGV. With V trimmed by 5 bases and J by 4 bases, 8 bases remained unmatched. CDR3 length: 15 residues. The full variable domain, its missing parts supplied by reference TRBV11-2 and TRBJ1-3, is EAGVAQSPRYKIIEKRQSVAFWCNPISGHATLYWYQQILGQGPKLLIQFQNNGVVDDSQLPKDRFSAERLKGVDSTLKIQPAKLEDSAVYLCASSPRDRWGNTIYFGEGSWLTVV.

This clone appeared a single time. The chain uses TRBV7-2 and TRBJ2-4, with D possibly TRBD2 on 5 matching bases. Looked up from germline, CDR1 is SGHTA and CDR2 is FQGNSA. Trimming pared 1 base from V and 9 bases from J, leaving 10 bases between. The CDR3 runs 13 residues. The DNA for the CDR3 is TGTGCCAGCAGCTTAGGTTTCGAGGGCATTCAGTACTTC. Encoded protein: CASSLGFEGIQYF.

The chain employs TRBV9 and TRBJ2-1; 7 bases agree with TRBD2. Germline V CDR1 and CDR2: SGDLS, YYNGEE. Trimming removed 0 bases from V and 2 bases from J; junction bases left unmatched: 8. The CDR3 contains 17 residues. This CDR3 reads CASSVDPSGLTYNEQFF. The CDR3 coding sequence is TGTGCCAGCAGCGTAGATCCTAGCGGCCTGACCTACAATGAGCAGTTCTTC.

The rearrangement joins TRBV5-1 to TRBJ2-7; 14 bases are a match to TRBD2. V was clipped by 5 bases and J by 2 bases; unmatched bases: 9. The germline gives CDR1 SGHRS, CDR2 YFSETQ. The CDR3 is made up of 17 amino acids. CDR3: CASRYRLAGGPAYEQYF. CDR3 bases: TGCGCCAGCAGATACCGACTAGCGGGAGGGCCAGCCTACGAGCAGTACTTC.

This chain connects TRBV6-5 to TRBJ1-6; D is ambiguous. CDR3 length equals 16 residues. CDR1 and CDR2 from the germline V gene are MNHEY and SVGAGI. Trimming left V 0 bases short and J 4 bases short, with 10 bases between. The CDR3 loop is CASSYSGPSYNSPLHF. CDR3 sequence (DNA): TGTGCCAGCAGTTACTCTGGACCGAGTTATAATTCACCCCTCCACTTT.

The chain employs TRBV7-9 and TRBJ2-1; TRBD2 matches at 12 bases. This CDR3 has 17 amino acids. Germline CDR1 and CDR2: SEHNR and FQNEAQ (reference sequence). Trimming took 1 base from V and 5 from J; bases not matched to a gene: 6. CDR3 sequence: CASSLGLLAGGNNEQFF. The CDR3 nucleotides read TGTGCCAGCAGCTTAGGCCTCCTAGCGGGGGGGAACAATGAGCAGTTCTTC.

About this clone: Other nucleotide sequences from this sample produce the same CDR3. V gene TRBV6-1 combines with J gene TRBJ1-1; D not certain. This CDR3 comprises 13 residues. Germline CDR1 MNHNS, CDR2 SASEGT. V was pared by 6 bases and J by 1 base, with 9 bases between. The CDR3 is CASSATANTEAFF. CDR3 nucleotides: TGTGCCAGCAGCGCTACTGCGAACACTGAAGCTTTCTTT.

The rearrangement links TRBV27 to TRBJ1-2, with D unresolved. Germline lookup yields CDR1 MNHEY and CDR2 SMNVEV (reference sequence). The V and J ends lost 9 bases and 2 bases respectively, with 22 bases between them. This CDR3 is built from 16 residues. The CDR3: CASSETPIPENYGYTF. DNA for the CDR3: TGTGCCAGTTCAGAGACACCTATCCCAGAGAACTATGGCTACACCTTC.

The count of this clone is one. V usage is TRBV6-1 and J usage is TRBJ1-1; D ambiguous. The CDR3 contains 13 residues. From germline, CDR1 is MNHNS and CDR2 SASEGT. V was clipped by 1 base and J by 4 bases, with 7 bases between them. CDR3 coding DNA: TGTGCCAGCAGTGAAGACGGGGTCACTGAAGCTTTCTTT. Its protein product is CASSEDGVTEAFF.

On this clone: The sample holds other DNA sequences that translate to the same CDR3. V and J are TRBV7-9 and TRBJ2-1; perhaps TRBD2 as D (5 bases). Germline assignment: CDR1 SEHNR and CDR2 FQNEAQ (reference sequence). The length of the CDR3 is 12 residues. V was cut by 1 base and J by 10 bases, with 8 bases left in between. The CDR3 DNA is TGTGCCAGCAGCTTAGAGGGCGGGGAGCAGTTCTTC. As protein: CASSLEGGEQFF.

The V call is TRBV7-9, the J call TRBJ2-1, with 15 bases fitting TRBD2. Germline values: CDR1 SEHNR, CDR2 FQNEAQ (reference sequence). The CDR3 sequence is 17 residues long. V lost 10 bases and J lost 4; bases outside the gene matches: 11. DNA for the CDR3: TGTGCCACCGGGACTAGCGGGAGGCCTAAGAATTACAATGAGCAGTTCTTC. The encoded protein is CATGTSGRPKNYNEQFF.

The chain combines TRBV5-6 with TRBJ2-5; no clear D gene. This CDR3 contains 12 residues. Trimming stripped 2 bases from V and 5 bases from J, with 7 bases between. Germline assignment: CDR1 SGHDT and CDR2 YYEEEE. CDR3 amino acids: CASSFSGETQYF. CDR3 bases: TGTGCCAGCAGCTTCAGTGGCGAGACCCAGTACTTC.

The chain carries TRBV5-1 and TRBJ2-1, with 13 nucleotides matching TRBD2. The trim removed 0 bases at V and 4 bases at J, leaving 10 bases unmatched. Germline V gene lookup returns CDR1 SGHRS and CDR2 YFSETQ. This CDR3 has 19 amino acids. The CDR3, as DNA: TGCGCCAGCAGCTTGGGACTAGCGGGGGGCCTTCTACTTTACAATGAGCAGTTCTTC. Encoded protein: CASSLGLAGGLLLYNEQFF.

This clone was picked up a small number of times. V gene TRBV11-2 combines with J gene TRBJ1-4; no definite D call. Trimming left V 4 bases short and J 12 bases short, with 12 bases between. The CDR3 runs to 12 residues. Per the germline V gene, CDR1 is SGHAT and CDR2 is FQNNGV. CDR3 in amino acids: CASSSRVLELFF. The CDR3 nucleotides read TGTGCCAGCAGCTCGAGGGTGTTAGAACTGTTTTTT.

The V call is TRBV6-1, the J call TRBJ2-7; D unresolved. The CDR3 loop spans 14 amino acids. V lost 8 bases, J lost 5 bases, and 19 bases lay in between. Germline V CDR1 and CDR2: MNHNS, SASEGT. CDR3 coding DNA: TGTGCCAGCTACCCGCGATTAGTGAAAAACGAGCAGTACTTC. It specifies CASYPRLVKNEQYF.

The chain joins TRBV11-2 to TRBJ2-2; 9 bases are a match to TRBD2. Germline V gene sequence: CDR1 SGHAT, CDR2 FQNNGV. The CDR3 extends over 15 amino acids. V gave up 5 bases and J gave up 7 bases; unmatched junction bases: 8. CDR3 sequence reads: CASSPLLAGIGELFF. Written as DNA, the CDR3 is TGTGCCAGCAGCCCCTTACTAGCGGGTATCGGGGAGCTGTTTTTT.